This TCR beta chain was identified in a study of cytomegalovirus exposure and HLA in healthy donors. Across the study: Approximately 77 million unique TCRs from HLA-typed donors were held in an early release of data. Study findings and constraints: In an earlier analysis, in fewer than 700 donors, most V segments appeared productive either ~87% or ~30% of the time. Listed as cytomegalovirus-associated were approximately 160 TCR beta chains.

CDR3 length equals 13 residues. V was cut by 6 bases and J by 7 bases, with 12 bases left in between. The germline gives CDR1 MNHEY, CDR2 SMNVEV (reference sequence). The PCR was carried out with 60 Vbeta primers and 13 Jbeta primers. Measured with immunoSEQ multiplex PCR; TCRdb has only the in-frame clones, and not every one. The sample lists roughly 80,000 clones; approximately 60% were seen once. Despite likely unrecorded immune exposures, the donors were nominally healthy at the time of sampling. A word on this clone: What it recognizes is unknown.

Sequenced sample: PBMCs. This clonotype was obtained from a male donor in good health and CMV-seropositive. The chain combines TRBV27 with TRBJ2-2; TRBD2 might be the D (5 bases). The CDR3 here is CASSKLDGGELFF. The CDR3 region has the DNA TGTGCCAGCAGCAAACTAGACGGCGGGGAGCTGTTTTTT.